This T cell receptor beta chain was profiled in a study of cytomegalovirus exposure and HLA in healthy donors. The overall study: The 120 validation repertoires and the approximately 690 first-cohort repertoires shared a platform, a later analysis reported.

This clone was seen just once. Its antigen is undetermined. Data came from immunoSEQ multiplex PCR; TCRdb stores just in-frame clones and leaves some out. This sample has about 160,000 clones, with roughly 90% found just once. Findings of the study overall: It was confirmed in vitro that three of the CMV-associated chains were specific for CMV antigens.

The V end was cut by 5 bases, the J end by 4 bases, with 12 bases between. The CDR3 consists of 13 residues. Germline lookup yields CDR1 MNHNY and CDR2 SVGAGI (reference sequence). Material for sequencing was PBMCs. This clonotype originated in a man aged 18 to 29 in good health and CMV-seropositive. This rearrangement joins TRBV6-6 to TRBJ2-7, with D maybe TRBD2 (6 bases). The CDR3 spells CASSPGLTYEQYF. CDR3 nucleotides: TGTGCCAGCAGTCCGGGACTTACTTACGAGCAGTACTTC.